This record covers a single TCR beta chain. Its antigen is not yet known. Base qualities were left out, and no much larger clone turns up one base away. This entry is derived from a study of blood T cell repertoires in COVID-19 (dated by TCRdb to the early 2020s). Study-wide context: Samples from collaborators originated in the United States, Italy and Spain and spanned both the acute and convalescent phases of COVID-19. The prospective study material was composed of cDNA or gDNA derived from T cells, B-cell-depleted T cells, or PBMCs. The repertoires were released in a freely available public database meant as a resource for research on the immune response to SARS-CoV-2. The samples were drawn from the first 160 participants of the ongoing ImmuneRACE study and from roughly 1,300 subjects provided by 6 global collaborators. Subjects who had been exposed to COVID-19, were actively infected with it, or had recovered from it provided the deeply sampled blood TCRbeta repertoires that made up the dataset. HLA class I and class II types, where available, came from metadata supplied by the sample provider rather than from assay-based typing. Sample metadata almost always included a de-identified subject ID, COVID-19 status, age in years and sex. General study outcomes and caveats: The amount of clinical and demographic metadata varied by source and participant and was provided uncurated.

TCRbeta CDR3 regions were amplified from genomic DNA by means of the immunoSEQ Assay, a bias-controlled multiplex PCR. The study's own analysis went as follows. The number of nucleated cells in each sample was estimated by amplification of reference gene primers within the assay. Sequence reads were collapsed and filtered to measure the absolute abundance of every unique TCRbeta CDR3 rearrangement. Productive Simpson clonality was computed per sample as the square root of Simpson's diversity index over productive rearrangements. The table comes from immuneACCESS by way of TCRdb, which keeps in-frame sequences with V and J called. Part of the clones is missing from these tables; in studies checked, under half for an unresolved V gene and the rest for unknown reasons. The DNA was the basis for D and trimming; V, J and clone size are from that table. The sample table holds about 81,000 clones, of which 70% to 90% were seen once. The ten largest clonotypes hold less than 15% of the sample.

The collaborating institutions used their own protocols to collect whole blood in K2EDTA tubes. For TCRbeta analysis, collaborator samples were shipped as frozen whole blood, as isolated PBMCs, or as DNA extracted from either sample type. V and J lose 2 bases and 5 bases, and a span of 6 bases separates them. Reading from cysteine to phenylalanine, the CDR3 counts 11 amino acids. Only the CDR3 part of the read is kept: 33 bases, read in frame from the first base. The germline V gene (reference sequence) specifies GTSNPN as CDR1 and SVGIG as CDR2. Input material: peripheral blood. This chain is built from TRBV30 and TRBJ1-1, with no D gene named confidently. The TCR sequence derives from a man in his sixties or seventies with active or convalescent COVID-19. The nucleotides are TGTGCCTGGAGTCCCCGGACTGAAGCTTTCTTT. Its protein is CAWSPRTEAFF. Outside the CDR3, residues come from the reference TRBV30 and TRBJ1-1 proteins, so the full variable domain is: SQTIHQWPATLVQPVGSPLSLECTVEGTSNPNLYWYRQAAGRGLQLLFYSVGIGQISSEVPQNLSASRPQDRQFILSSKKLLLSDSGFYLCAWSPRTEAFFGQGTRLTVV.